This T cell receptor (beta chain) was profiled in a study of metastatic and nonmetastatic thyroid tumors. On the study more broadly: Across blood and tumor or nodule tissue, repertoires from malignant and benign thyroid patients were compared with one another.

In this sample, this clone turned up many times. Its matching antigen is unknown. Broader study findings: Reports indicated that malignant thyroid tumors showed significantly higher TCR beta diversity than benign nodules did, in blood and tumor.

The junction had 8 bases not matched to a gene; V was cut back by 4 bases and J by 0 bases. The CDR3 sequence is 18 residues long. CDR1 is SGHAT and CDR2 is FQNNGV in the germline V gene. Per the original data handling: Building a distant-metastasis classifier for papillary thyroid cancer drew on CDR3 differences across clinicopathological groups. Using MiXCR, TCRdb re-called clones from the PCR reads. TCRdb, not the authors, supplied the V and J calls. The sample lists over 25,000 clones; under 8% were seen once. Ahead of thyroid surgery, no patient had received treatment of any kind. This clonotype was sampled from a female donor with papillary thyroid cancer or a benign thyroid nodule (not recorded which). Some clones in this sample may be carry-over from other donors' samples. This chain uses TRBV11-2 with TRBJ2-3, with TRBD1 matching 12 bases. Sequenced sample: blood. CDR3 DNA: TGTGCCAGCAGCTCCACCGGGACAGGGGGCTATAGCACAGATACGCAGTATTTT. It specifies CASSSTGTGGYSTDTQYF.